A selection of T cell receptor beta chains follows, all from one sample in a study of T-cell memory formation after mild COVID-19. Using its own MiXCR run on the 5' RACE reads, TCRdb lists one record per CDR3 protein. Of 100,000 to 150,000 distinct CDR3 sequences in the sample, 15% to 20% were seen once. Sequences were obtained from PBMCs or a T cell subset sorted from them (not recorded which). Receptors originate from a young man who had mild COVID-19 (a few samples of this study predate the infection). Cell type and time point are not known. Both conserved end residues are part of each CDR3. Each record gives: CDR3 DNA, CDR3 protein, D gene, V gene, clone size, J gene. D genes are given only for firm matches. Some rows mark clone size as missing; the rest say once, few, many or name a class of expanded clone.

DNA: TGTGCCAGCAGCAGGGGACAGGGGGATCAGCCCCAGCATTTT
CDR3: CASSRGQGDQPQHF
D: TRBD1
V: TRBV6-5
size: NA
J: TRBJ1-5

DNA: TGTGCCAGCAGGCCTCGGACTTACCCCTCAGATACGCAGTATTTT
CDR3: CASRPRTYPSDTQYF
D: NA
V: TRBV12-3/TRBV12-4
size: NA
J: TRBJ2-3

DNA: TGCGCCAGCAGCTTGGTACCAGGGATGGGCACAGATACGCAGTATTTT
CDR3: CASSLVPGMGTDTQYF
D: NA
V: TRBV5-1
size: NA
J: TRBJ2-3

DNA: TGCGCCACCTCGCGGACCCCCGGCGGCTCTGGGGCCAACGTCCTGACTTTC
CDR3: CATSRTPGGSGANVLTF
D: NA
V: TRBV5-1
size: few
J: TRBJ2-6

DNA: TGCGCCAGCAGCTTGGTTGCGAGCGGGGGGGCTATTGGAAAGACCCAGTACTTC
CDR3: CASSLVASGGAIGKTQYF
D: TRBD2
V: TRBV5-1
size: few
J: TRBJ2-5

DNA: TGTGCCAGCAACAAGGGCAGCTACGAGCAGTACTTC
CDR3: CASNKGSYEQYF
D: NA
V: TRBV6-2/TRBV6-3
size: few
J: TRBJ2-7

DNA: TGTGCCAGCAGGATGGACAGGGCGCCAACAGATACGCAGTATTTT
CDR3: CASRMDRAPTDTQYF
D: TRBD1
V: TRBV2
size: few
J: TRBJ2-3

DNA: TGTGCCAGCAGCTTTTCCCGCGATACGCAGTATTTT
CDR3: CASSFSRDTQYF
D: NA
V: TRBV11-2
size: many
J: TRBJ2-3

DNA: TGTGCCAGCAAGGAGGACAGGGAAGGTTCACCCCTCCACTTT
CDR3: CASKEDREGSPLHF
D: TRBD1
V: TRBV27
size: few
J: TRBJ1-6

DNA: TGTGCCAGCAGCCGCGGGACTAGCGGGGACCTCACAGATACGCAGTATTTT
CDR3: CASSRGTSGDLTDTQYF
D: TRBD2
V: TRBV5-8
size: few
J: TRBJ2-3

DNA: TGTGCCAGCAGCCGGGATTGGACAGATACGCAGTATTTT
CDR3: CASSRDWTDTQYF
D: NA
V: TRBV7-2
size: few
J: TRBJ2-3

DNA: TGTGCCAGCAGCTTTATAGAGAACCCTAACTATGGCTACACCTTC
CDR3: CASSFIENPNYGYTF
D: NA
V: TRBV11-2
size: NA
J: TRBJ1-2

DNA: TGTGCCAGCTCACCGAAGGGTAGCTCCTACAATGAGCAGTTCTTC
CDR3: CASSPKGSSYNEQFF
D: NA
V: TRBV18
size: few
J: TRBJ2-1

DNA: TGCGCCAGCAGCCACCACGGGACAGTCATAGATACGCAGTATTTT
CDR3: CASSHHGTVIDTQYF
D: TRBD1
V: TRBV4-1
size: NA
J: TRBJ2-3

DNA: TGTGCCAGCAGCTTAAGTGATGGACGGAGAGGCTACACCTTC
CDR3: CASSLSDGRRGYTF
D: NA
V: TRBV7-2
size: NA
J: TRBJ1-2

DNA: TGTGCCAGCAGCGCAAGACCCGGAACTAATGAAAAACTGTTTTTT
CDR3: CASSARPGTNEKLFF
D: NA
V: TRBV7-2
size: few
J: TRBJ1-4